This TCR beta chain came from a study of blood T cell repertoires in COVID-19. A single count supports this clone. Germline CDR1 and CDR2: MNHEY and SMNVEV (reference sequence). This CDR3 comprises 18 residues. After removal of 2 bases from V and 4 bases from J, the junction contained 13 bases not matched to a gene. Assay: immunoSEQ multiplex PCR; the TCRdb copy retains only in-frame clones and omits some. The sample shows 250,000 to 300,000 clones, 80% to 90% of them seen only once. This clonotype was obtained from a middle-aged woman who had recovered from COVID-19. The material sequenced was peripheral blood. The chain combines TRBV27 with TRBJ1-1; TRBD1 matches 10 bases. The CDR3 loop is CASSLKFRVGTGVTEAFF. CDR3 in DNA: TGTGCCAGCAGTTTAAAATTCCGGGTGGGGACAGGGGTCACTGAAGCTTTCTTT.